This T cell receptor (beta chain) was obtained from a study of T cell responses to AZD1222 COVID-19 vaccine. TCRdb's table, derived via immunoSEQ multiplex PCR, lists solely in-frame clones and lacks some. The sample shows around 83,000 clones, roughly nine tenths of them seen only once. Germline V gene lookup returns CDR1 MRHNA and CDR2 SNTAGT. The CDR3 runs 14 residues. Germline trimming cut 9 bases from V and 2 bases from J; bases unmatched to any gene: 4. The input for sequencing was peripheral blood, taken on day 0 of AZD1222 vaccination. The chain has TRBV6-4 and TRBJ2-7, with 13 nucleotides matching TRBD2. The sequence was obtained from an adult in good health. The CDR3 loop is CARGLAGPTYEQYF. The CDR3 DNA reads TGTGCCAGGGGACTAGCGGGACCCACCTACGAGCAGTACTTC.